A single sample gave rise to the 15 T cell receptor beta chains below, sequenced in a study of blood T cell repertoires in COVID-19. Method: immunoSEQ multiplex PCR; TCRdb's copy keeps in-frame clones and lacks some. The repertoire holds about 340,000 clones, 70% to 90% seen once, with around 4.2% in the top ten. Sequencing input: PBMCs or T cells enriched from blood (not recorded which). All receptors derive from a woman aged 40-49 years with acute COVID-19.

The V and J genes are TRBV2 and TRBJ2-7, with a possible D match to TRBD2 (6 bases). From germline, CDR1 is SNHLY and CDR2 FYNNEI. This CDR3 is built from 12 residues. Between the trimmed V and J ends, which lost 6 bases and 4 bases, there was a span of 10 bases. Here the CDR3 DNA reads TGTGCCAGCAGCCGCGGGGAATACGAGCAGTACTTC. This gives the protein CASSRGEYEQYF.

This CDR3 is CASTSAGGYTF. The CDR3 DNA reads as TGTGCCAGTACCTCGGCAGGTGGCTACACCTTC. The chain joins TRBV19 to TRBJ1-2; D remains unclear. V lost 7 bases, J lost 7 bases, and 10 bases lay in between. This CDR3 is built from 11 residues. From germline, CDR1 is LNHDA and CDR2 SQIVND (reference sequence).

This clone has only a few counts. The chain recombines TRBV6-6 with TRBJ2-2, with TRBD1 matching 7 bases. Germline CDR1 and CDR2: MNHNY and SVGAGI (reference sequence). V shed 5 bases, J shed 0 bases, and the junction held 9 bases outside the gene matches. The CDR3 spans 17 residues. The CDR3 nucleotides are TGTGCCAGCAGTCTCGGGTGGGGGACAGCGAACACCGGGGAGCTGTTTTTT. This codes for CASSLGWGTANTGELFF.

V gene TRBV2 combines with J gene TRBJ1-6, with 7 bases lining up with TRBD1. The CDR3 covers 14 residues. Trimming took 4 bases from V and 7 from J; bases not matched to a gene: 4. Germline CDR1 SNHLY, CDR2 FYNNEI. DNA for the CDR3: TGTGCCAGCAGTGTTGAGGGGGCCAATTCACCCCTCCACTTT. Its translation: CASSVEGANSPLHF.

The V and J genes are TRBV28 and TRBJ2-7; 7 bases line up with TRBD1. With V trimmed by 6 bases and J by 0 bases, 14 bases remained unmatched. CDR1 is MDHEN and CDR2 is SYDVKM in the germline V gene. The CDR3 length is 17 residues. CDR3 in amino acids: CASRHDIRDSYSYEQYF. Written as DNA, the CDR3 is TGTGCCAGCAGACACGATATCCGGGACAGCTACTCCTACGAGCAGTACTTC.

V usage is TRBV9 and J usage is TRBJ2-7; D may be TRBD2 (5 bases). The V and J ends lost 0 bases and 2 bases respectively, with 9 bases between them. The CDR3 sequence is 14 residues long. CDR1 and CDR2 from the germline V gene are SGDLS and YYNGEE. The CDR3 DNA is TGTGCCAGCAGCGTAGATCCGGGGACCTACGAGCAGTACTTC. Protein: CASSVDPGTYEQYF.

CDR3 coding DNA: TGTGCCAGCGCACTCTCGGGACAGATAGGAAACACCATATATTTT. Amino acids: CASALSGQIGNTIYF. The chain is built from TRBV27 and TRBJ1-3; 7 nucleotides align to TRBD1. V dropped 8 bases and J dropped 4; count of bases not matched to a gene: 11. Germline loops: CDR1 MNHEY, CDR2 SMNVEV (reference sequence). The CDR3 contains 15 residues.

V and J are TRBV10-3 and TRBJ1-1; TRBD1 is a possible D gene (5 bases). V shed 0 bases and J shed 4 bases, with 15 bases lying between them. CDR3 length: 16 residues. CDR1 is ENHRY, CDR2 SYGVKD, per germline. The CDR3 DNA is TGTGCCATCAGTGAGTCGAGGCAGGGAGGGATCACTGAAGCTTTCTTT. It encodes CAISESRQGGITEAFF.

This clone occurred once. This CDR3 reads CASSLTGTSGRADEQFF. CDR3 nucleotides: TGTGCCAGCAGCTTAACGGGGACTAGCGGGAGGGCCGATGAGCAGTTCTTC. The chain employs TRBV7-3 and TRBJ2-1; 16 bases match TRBD2. The CDR3 loop spans 17 amino acids. Germline CDR1 reads SGHTA; CDR2 reads FQGTGA. The trim removed 0 bases at V and 8 bases at J, leaving 4 bases unmatched.

The count of this clone is one. The rearrangement joins TRBV27 to TRBJ1-1; 10 bases are shared with TRBD1. Per germline, CDR1 MNHEY and CDR2 SMNVEV (reference sequence). J lost 1 base, V lost 5 bases, and 4 bases had no gene match. This CDR3 contains 15 residues. The CDR3 DNA reads TGTGCCAGCAGTGGGACAGGGGTTCAGAACACTGAAGCTTTCTTT. It yields the protein CASSGTGVQNTEAFF.

V gene TRBV28 combines with J gene TRBJ1-2; unclear D gene. Germline V lookup: CDR1 MDHEN, CDR2 SYDVKM. V was cut by 1 base and J by 4 bases, with 16 bases left in between. This CDR3 contains 16 residues. This CDR3 reads CASSLYPGKAVYGYTF. As DNA, the CDR3 is TGTGCCAGCAGTTTATATCCGGGGAAAGCAGTCTATGGCTACACCTTC.

This clone is a singleton in its sample. The chain is built from TRBV5-1 and TRBJ1-6; tentatively, D is TRBD1 (6 bases). Trimming cost V 0 bases and J 7 bases, with 14 bases left between them. The CDR3 runs 16 residues. The germline V gene has CDR1 SGHRS and CDR2 YFSETQ. Here the CDR3 reads CASSLAPDSFNSPLHF. The CDR3 nucleotides read TGCGCCAGCAGCTTGGCCCCGGACAGCTTCAATTCACCCCTCCACTTT. Full variable domain (outside the CDR3, taken from reference TRBV5-1 and TRBJ1-6): KAGVTQTPRYLIKTRGQQVTLSCSPISGHRSVSWYQQTPGQGLQFLFEYFSETQRNKGNFPGRFSGRQFSNSRSEMNVSTLELGDSALYLCASSLAPDSFNSPLHFGNGTRLTVT.

V and J are TRBV11-1 and TRBJ1-1; D gene unclear. The V end lost 2 bases, the J end lost 8 bases, and 6 bases lay between the germline ends. The V gene's germline CDR1 is SGHAT and CDR2 FQDESV (reference sequence). The CDR3 covers 11 residues. CDR3 region: CASSLPGEAFF. DNA for the CDR3: TGTGCCAGCAGCTTACCAGGAGAAGCTTTCTTT.

This clone was seen a single time. This sequence joins TRBV7-9 and TRBJ2-5, with 7 bases aligning to TRBD2. V trimming: 5 bases; J trimming: 5 bases; junction bases outside the gene matches: 5. The CDR3 is made up of 13 amino acids. Germline assignment: CDR1 SEHNR and CDR2 FQNEAQ (reference sequence). CDR3 sequence (DNA): TGTGCCAGCAGCACCTCTAGCGGTGAGACCCAGTACTTC. This translates into CASSTSSGETQYF.

The chain has TRBV5-4 and TRBJ2-7; 9 bases match TRBD2. Germline V lookup: CDR1 SGHNT, CDR2 YYREEE (reference sequence). The CDR3 length is 17 residues. Unmatched junction bases numbered 13, after V lost 5 bases and J lost 1 base. CDR3 sequence: CASSPQNPGLASYEQYF. CDR3 DNA: TGTGCCAGCAGTCCCCAAAACCCGGGACTAGCTTCCTACGAGCAGTACTTC.